This is a list of T cell receptor beta chains from one sample in a study of identical twins. Via MiXCR, TCRdb re-called the 5' RACE reads, giving one row per CDR3 protein. The table has 450,000 or so distinct CDR3 sequences, roughly 18% seen once; the top ten hold 9.5% to 15%. Sequenced: naive T cells sorted from blood. The source of these receptors is a man aged 50 to 60 in good health. Each CDR3 is given with its conserved first and last residue. Each record gives: V gene, D gene, clone size, J gene, CDR3 DNA, CDR3 protein. The D gene is left open where the match is weak. Clone sizes are given selectively: once, few, many, or a class where the clone is expanded.

V gene: TRBV5-1
D gene: .
clone size: once
J gene: TRBJ2-5
CDR3 DNA: TGCGCCAGCAGCCCGATGGGGGGACCGGGAGAGACCCAGTACTTC
CDR3 protein: CASSPMGGPGETQYF

V gene: TRBV12-3/TRBV12-4
D gene: .
clone size: many
J gene: TRBJ2-3
CDR3 DNA: TGTGCCAGCAGTCCATGGAGGGGGAACACAGATACGCAGTATTTT
CDR3 protein: CASSPWRGNTDTQYF

V gene: TRBV5-4
D gene: .
clone size: many
J gene: TRBJ1-1
CDR3 DNA: TGTGCCAGCAGCTTCATAAGGGGCGAAAACACTGAAGCTTTCTTT
CDR3 protein: CASSFIRGENTEAFF

V gene: TRBV28
D gene: TRBD2
clone size: few
J gene: TRBJ2-1
CDR3 DNA: TGTGCCAGCAGTTCGCCTAGCGGGAGGGGAGACAATGAGCAGTTCTTC
CDR3 protein: CASSSPSGRGDNEQFF

V gene: TRBV19
D gene: TRBD1
clone size: .
J gene: TRBJ2-2
CDR3 DNA: TGTGCCAGTAGTCATCCCACAGGGGGCGTTTCCACCGGGGAGCTGTTTTTT
CDR3 protein: CASSHPTGGVSTGELFF

V gene: TRBV18
D gene: .
clone size: many
J gene: TRBJ1-2
CDR3 DNA: TGTGCCAGCTCACCACCAGGGAGGTATGGCTACACCTTC
CDR3 protein: CASSPPGRYGYTF

V gene: TRBV5-1
D gene: TRBD1
clone size: .
J gene: TRBJ1-4
CDR3 DNA: TGCGCCAGCAGCTTTTCCCCGCAGGGGGATGAAAAACTGTTTTTT
CDR3 protein: CASSFSPQGDEKLFF

V gene: TRBV21-1
D gene: .
clone size: .
J gene: TRBJ1-2
CDR3 DNA: TGTGCCAGCAGCAGGACTTATGGCTACACCTTC
CDR3 protein: CASSRTYGYTF

V gene: TRBV6-1
D gene: TRBD2
clone size: .
J gene: TRBJ2-1
CDR3 DNA: TGTGCCAGCAGGTCGGGGCGGGGGGGCACTGAGCAGTTCTTC
CDR3 protein: CASRSGRGGTEQFF

V gene: TRBV7-9
D gene: .
clone size: .
J gene: TRBJ2-7
CDR3 DNA: TGTGCCAGCAGCGGTGGACTGGGCGAGCAGTACTTC
CDR3 protein: CASSGGLGEQYF

V gene: TRBV18
D gene: .
clone size: many
J gene: TRBJ1-1
CDR3 DNA: TGTGCCAGCTCACAGGCCCGGGTTGCCACTGAAGCTTTCTTT
CDR3 protein: CASSQARVATEAFF

V gene: TRBV5-1
D gene: .
clone size: many
J gene: TRBJ2-3
CDR3 DNA: TGCGCCAGCAGCGCGGGGCTTATATCTTTCAGGGCAGATACGCAGTATTTT
CDR3 protein: CASSAGLISFRADTQYF

V gene: TRBV5-6
D gene: .
clone size: many
J gene: TRBJ2-1
CDR3 DNA: TGTGCCAGCAGCTTAATGATAGGAGACCCTTCCTACAATGAGCAGTTCTTC
CDR3 protein: CASSLMIGDPSYNEQFF

V gene: TRBV28
D gene: TRBD1
clone size: .
J gene: TRBJ1-6
CDR3 DNA: TGTGCCAGCAGTGTACTGACAGGGGGCGTTCAAAATTCACCCCTCCACTTT
CDR3 protein: CASSVLTGGVQNSPLHF

V gene: TRBV5-1
D gene: .
clone size: few
J gene: TRBJ2-3
CDR3 DNA: TGCGCCAGGGGGTCTATTTCGAGCGGACCCACAGATACGCAGTATTTT
CDR3 protein: CARGSISSGPTDTQYF

V gene: TRBV6-1
D gene: .
clone size: .
J gene: TRBJ2-5
CDR3 DNA: TGTGCCAGCAGTACACAGGTGAGGGAGACCCAGTACTTC
CDR3 protein: CASSTQVRETQYF

V gene: TRBV6-2/TRBV6-3
D gene: TRBD2
clone size: .
J gene: TRBJ2-3
CDR3 DNA: TGTGCCAGCAGAAGAGGACTAGCGGGAGGAGAAGATACGCAGTATTTT
CDR3 protein: CASRRGLAGGEDTQYF

V gene: TRBV5-5
D gene: TRBD1
clone size: few
J gene: TRBJ1-2
CDR3 DNA: TGTGCCAGCAGATCAATGACAGGGGGCTATGGCTACACCTTC
CDR3 protein: CASRSMTGGYGYTF

V gene: TRBV7-8
D gene: .
clone size: few
J gene: TRBJ1-1
CDR3 DNA: TGTGCCAGCAGCTTGGAACGAGGATTAATGAACACTGAAGCTTTCTTT
CDR3 protein: CASSLERGLMNTEAFF

V gene: TRBV5-1
D gene: .
clone size: many
J gene: TRBJ2-7
CDR3 DNA: TGCGCCAGCAGCCTATCAGAGACCTACGAGCAGTACTTC
CDR3 protein: CASSLSETYEQYF

V gene: TRBV4-1
D gene: .
clone size: .
J gene: TRBJ2-7
CDR3 DNA: TGCGCCAGCAGCCAATATTTGGGCTACGAGCAGTACTTC
CDR3 protein: CASSQYLGYEQYF

V gene: TRBV18
D gene: TRBD1
clone size: .
J gene: TRBJ1-1
CDR3 DNA: TGTGCCAGCTCACCACCGTTGGACAGGGGGCGAACTGAAGCTTTCTTT
CDR3 protein: CASSPPLDRGRTEAFF

V gene: TRBV24-1
D gene: .
clone size: few
J gene: TRBJ2-5
CDR3 DNA: TGTGCCACCAGTGAGCGGGGGCCCCTGGAGACCCAGTACTTC
CDR3 protein: CATSERGPLETQYF

V gene: TRBV20-1
D gene: TRBD1
clone size: .
J gene: TRBJ1-1
CDR3 DNA: TGCAGTGCCCCCGACAGGGGGAACACTGAAGCTTTCTTT
CDR3 protein: CSAPDRGNTEAFF

V gene: TRBV29-1
D gene: .
clone size: .
J gene: TRBJ1-2
CDR3 DNA: TGCAGCGCACTGGAGCAGGGTGGCTATGGCTACACCTTC
CDR3 protein: CSALEQGGYGYTF

V gene: TRBV9
D gene: .
clone size: .
J gene: TRBJ2-3
CDR3 DNA: TGTGCCAGCAGCGTTAAGGGAAGCACAGATACGCAGTATTTT
CDR3 protein: CASSVKGSTDTQYF

V gene: TRBV20-1
D gene: TRBD2
clone size: .
J gene: TRBJ2-7
CDR3 DNA: TGCAGTGCTTTTCGACTAGCGGGGTTTAGAAACGAGCAGTACTTC
CDR3 protein: CSAFRLAGFRNEQYF

V gene: TRBV20-1
D gene: .
clone size: many
J gene: TRBJ1-2
CDR3 DNA: TGCAGTGCTGATGGACCAAGCCTTGGGTATGGCTACACCTTC
CDR3 protein: CSADGPSLGYGYTF

V gene: TRBV7-2
D gene: TRBD1
clone size: .
J gene: TRBJ2-7
CDR3 DNA: TGTGCCAGCAGCCCGGGACAGGGGAAACAAGAGCAGTACTTC
CDR3 protein: CASSPGQGKQEQYF

V gene: TRBV29-1
D gene: TRBD1
clone size: many
J gene: TRBJ1-3
CDR3 DNA: TGCAGCGTGATGCAACCGCAGACAGGGTGGGGAAACACCATATATTTT
CDR3 protein: CSVMQPQTGWGNTIYF

V gene: TRBV4-3
D gene: TRBD1
clone size: many
J gene: TRBJ1-6
CDR3 DNA: TGCGCCAGCAGCCGGAAAGACAGGGATATCAATTCACCCCTCCACTTT
CDR3 protein: CASSRKDRDINSPLHF

V gene: TRBV12-3/TRBV12-4
D gene: .
clone size: many
J gene: TRBJ2-1
CDR3 DNA: TGTGCCAGCACTCTTACTAGCAGCTCCTACAATGAGCAGTTCTTC
CDR3 protein: CASTLTSSSYNEQFF

V gene: TRBV7-2
D gene: TRBD1
clone size: many
J gene: TRBJ1-1
CDR3 DNA: TGTGCCAGCAGAGATCGACAGGGTAAAAACACTGAAGCTTTCTTT
CDR3 protein: CASRDRQGKNTEAFF

V gene: TRBV7-2
D gene: .
clone size: .
J gene: TRBJ2-1
CDR3 DNA: TGTGCCAGTGGGATCGGCTCCTACAATGAGCAGTTCTTC
CDR3 protein: CASGIGSYNEQFF

V gene: TRBV7-9
D gene: .
clone size: .
J gene: TRBJ2-3
CDR3 DNA: TGTGCCAGCAGCTTAAAGAGAAAGGCAGATACGCAGTATTTT
CDR3 protein: CASSLKRKADTQYF

V gene: TRBV29-1
D gene: .
clone size: many
J gene: TRBJ2-7
CDR3 DNA: TGCAGCGTTGAACACCCTGGGGCAGGGCAATCCGAGCAGTACTTC
CDR3 protein: CSVEHPGAGQSEQYF

V gene: TRBV6-2/TRBV6-3
D gene: TRBD2
clone size: few
J gene: TRBJ2-7
CDR3 DNA: TGTGCCAGCAACCCCGACGGACTAGCGGGAGGGATTTCCTACGAGCAGTACTTC
CDR3 protein: CASNPDGLAGGISYEQYF

V gene: TRBV11-1
D gene: TRBD2
clone size: many
J gene: TRBJ2-3
CDR3 DNA: TGTGCCAGCAGCCCCCCTATCGGGCTAGCGGGTATGAATGAAGCGCAGTATTTT
CDR3 protein: CASSPPIGLAGMNEAQYF

V gene: TRBV5-6
D gene: .
clone size: .
J gene: TRBJ2-7
CDR3 DNA: TGTGCCAGCAGCTTGGGCGGTAGTGGGCAGTACTTC
CDR3 protein: CASSLGGSGQYF

V gene: TRBV7-8
D gene: TRBD2
clone size: .
J gene: TRBJ2-2
CDR3 DNA: TGTGCCAGCAGCTTCTGGCTAGCGGATACCGGGGAGCTGTTTTTT
CDR3 protein: CASSFWLADTGELFF